This entry is about one TCR beta chain. V lost 4 bases to trimming and J lost 2 bases; unmatched junction nucleotides: 7. The CDR3 consists of 15 residues. Germline CDR1 is SGHRS and CDR2 is YFSETQ. These data come from a study of blood T cell repertoires in COVID-19. Assay used: immunoSEQ multiplex PCR; TCRdb lists only in-frame clones, some missing. The sample carries approximately 150,000 clones, roughly 85% recorded once. Sequences were obtained from peripheral blood. V is TRBV5-1 and J is TRBJ2-7; the match to TRBD2 covers 9 bases. The TCR comes from a man between 65 and 79 years old with acute or convalescent COVID-19. CDR3 bases: TGCGCCAGCAGCGTGGGACTAGCCCCTACCTACGAGCAGTACTTC. It yields the protein CASSVGLAPTYEQYF.